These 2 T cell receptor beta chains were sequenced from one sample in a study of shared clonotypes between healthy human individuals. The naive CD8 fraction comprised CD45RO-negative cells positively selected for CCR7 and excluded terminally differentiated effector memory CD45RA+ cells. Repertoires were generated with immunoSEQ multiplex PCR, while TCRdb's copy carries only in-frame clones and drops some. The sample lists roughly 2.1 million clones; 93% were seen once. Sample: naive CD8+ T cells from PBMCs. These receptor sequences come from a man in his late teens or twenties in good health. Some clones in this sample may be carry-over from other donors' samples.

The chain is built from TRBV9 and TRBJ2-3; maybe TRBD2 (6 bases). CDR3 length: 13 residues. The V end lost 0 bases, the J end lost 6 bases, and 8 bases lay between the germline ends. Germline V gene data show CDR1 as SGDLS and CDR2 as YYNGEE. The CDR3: CASSVGAGDTQYF. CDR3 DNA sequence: TGTGCCAGCAGCGTAGGCGCGGGGGATACGCAGTATTTT.

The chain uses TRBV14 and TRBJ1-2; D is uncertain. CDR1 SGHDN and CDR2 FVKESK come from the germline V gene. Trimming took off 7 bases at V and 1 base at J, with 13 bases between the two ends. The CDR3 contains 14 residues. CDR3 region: CASTRRGDNYGYTF. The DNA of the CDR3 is TGTGCCAGCACCCGGCGGGGAGATAACTATGGCTACACCTTC.